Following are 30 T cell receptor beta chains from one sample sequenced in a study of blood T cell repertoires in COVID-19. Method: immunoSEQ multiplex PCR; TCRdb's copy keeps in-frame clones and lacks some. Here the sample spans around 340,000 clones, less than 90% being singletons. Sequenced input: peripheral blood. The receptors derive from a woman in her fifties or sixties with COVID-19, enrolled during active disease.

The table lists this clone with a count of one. DNA for the CDR3: TGCAGCGTTGGCCCGGGCCTAGCGGGGGTAGAGCAGTTCTTC. Translated: CSVGPGLAGVEQFF. V and J are TRBV29-1 and TRBJ2-1, with 10 bases identical to TRBD2. The CDR3 totals 14 residues. V lost 4 bases, J lost 10 bases, and 10 bases stayed unmatched. Per the germline V gene, CDR1 is SQVTM and CDR2 is ANQGSEA.

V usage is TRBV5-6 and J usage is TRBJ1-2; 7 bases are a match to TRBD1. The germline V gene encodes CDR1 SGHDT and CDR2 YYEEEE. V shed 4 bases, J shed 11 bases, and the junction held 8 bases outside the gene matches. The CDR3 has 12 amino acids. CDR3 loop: CASSVDRVRYTF. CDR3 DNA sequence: TGTGCCAGCAGCGTCGACAGGGTGCGGTACACCTTC.

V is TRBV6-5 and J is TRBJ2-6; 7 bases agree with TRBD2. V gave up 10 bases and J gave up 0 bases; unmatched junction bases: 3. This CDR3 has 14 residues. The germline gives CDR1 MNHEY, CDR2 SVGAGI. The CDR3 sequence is CATGGSSGANVLTF. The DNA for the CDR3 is TGTGCCACTGGCGGGAGCTCTGGGGCCAACGTCCTGACTTTC.

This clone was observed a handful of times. CDR3 coding DNA: TGCGCCAGCAGCTTGTTCTGGGCCGCGAACACTGAAGCTTTCTTT. Translated: CASSLFWAANTEAFF. The chain carries TRBV5-1 and TRBJ1-1; D remains ambiguous. The CDR3 totals 15 residues. V was shortened by 1 base and J by 1 base, with 11 bases between the two germline ends. The germline gives CDR1 SGHRS, CDR2 YFSETQ.

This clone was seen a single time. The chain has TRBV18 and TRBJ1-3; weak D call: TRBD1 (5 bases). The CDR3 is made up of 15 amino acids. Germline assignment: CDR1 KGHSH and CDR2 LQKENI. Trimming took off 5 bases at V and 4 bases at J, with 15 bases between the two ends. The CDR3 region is CASSDRPGGGNTIYF. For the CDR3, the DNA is TGTGCCAGCTCAGATCGTCCCGGGGGAGGAAACACCATATATTTT. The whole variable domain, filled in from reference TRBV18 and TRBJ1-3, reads NAGVMQNPRHLVRRRGQEARLRCSPMKGHSHVYWYRQLPEEGLKFMVYLQKENIIDESGMPKERFSAEFPKEGPSILRIQQVVRGDSAAYFCASSDRPGGGNTIYFGEGSWLTVV.

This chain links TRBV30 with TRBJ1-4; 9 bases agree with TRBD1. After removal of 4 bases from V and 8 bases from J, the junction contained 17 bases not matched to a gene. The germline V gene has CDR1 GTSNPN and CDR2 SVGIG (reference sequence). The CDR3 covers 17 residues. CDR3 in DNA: TGTGCCTGGACCACACCTTCCGACAGGGGGGTGTGGGAAAAACTGTTTTTT. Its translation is CAWTTPSDRGVWEKLFF.

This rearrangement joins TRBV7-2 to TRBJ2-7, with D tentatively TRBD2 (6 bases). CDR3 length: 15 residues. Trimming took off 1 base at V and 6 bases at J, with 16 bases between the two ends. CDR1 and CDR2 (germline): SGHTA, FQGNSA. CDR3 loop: CASSLESGGEREQYF. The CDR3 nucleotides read TGTGCCAGCAGCTTAGAATCTGGCGGGGAACGCGAGCAGTACTTC.

The CDR3 DNA reads as TGTGCCAGCAGAAGGGACTTCTATGGCTACACCTTC. Translation gives CASRRDFYGYTF. J is TRBJ1-2 and V is TRBV5-6; tentatively, D is TRBD1 (5 bases). The CDR3 totals 12 residues. The germline gives CDR1 SGHDT, CDR2 YYEEEE. With 5 bases removed from V and 4 bases from J, the gap between germline ends came to 9 bases.

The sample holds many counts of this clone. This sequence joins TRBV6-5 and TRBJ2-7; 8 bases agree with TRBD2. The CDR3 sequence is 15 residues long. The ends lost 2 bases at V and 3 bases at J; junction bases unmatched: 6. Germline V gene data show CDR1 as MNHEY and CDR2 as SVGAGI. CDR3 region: CASSYSGLAFYEQYF. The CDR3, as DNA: TGTGCCAGCAGTTACAGTGGACTAGCTTTCTACGAGCAGTACTTC.

The CDR3 sequence: CASSSESEQFF. CDR3 DNA: TGTGCCAGCAGTTCCGAAAGCGAGCAGTTCTTC. The chain employs TRBV12-3 or TRBV12-4 and TRBJ2-1; D is ambiguous. The V end lost 4 bases, the J end lost 10 bases, and 8 bases lay between the germline ends. This CDR3 contains 11 residues.

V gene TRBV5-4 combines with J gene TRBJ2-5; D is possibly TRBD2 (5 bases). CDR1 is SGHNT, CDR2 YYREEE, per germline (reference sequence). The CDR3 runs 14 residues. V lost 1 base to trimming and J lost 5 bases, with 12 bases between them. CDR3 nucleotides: TGTGCCAGCAGCTTGCGAGGGCCAGGCGAGACCCAGTACTTC. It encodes CASSLRGPGETQYF.

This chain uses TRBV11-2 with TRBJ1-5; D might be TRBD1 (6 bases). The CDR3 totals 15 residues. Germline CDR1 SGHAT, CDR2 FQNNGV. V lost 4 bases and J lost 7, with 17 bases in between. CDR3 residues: CASSSGTLDGQPQHF. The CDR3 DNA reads TGTGCCAGCAGCTCCGGGACACTTGACGGACAGCCCCAGCATTTT.

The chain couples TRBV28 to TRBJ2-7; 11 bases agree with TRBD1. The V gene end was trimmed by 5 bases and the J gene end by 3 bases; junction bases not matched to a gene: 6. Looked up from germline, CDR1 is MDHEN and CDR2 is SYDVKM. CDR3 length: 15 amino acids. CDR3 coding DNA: TGTGCCAGCAGTGGGTCCGGGACAGGGGGCTACGAGCAGTACTTC. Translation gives CASSGSGTGGYEQYF.

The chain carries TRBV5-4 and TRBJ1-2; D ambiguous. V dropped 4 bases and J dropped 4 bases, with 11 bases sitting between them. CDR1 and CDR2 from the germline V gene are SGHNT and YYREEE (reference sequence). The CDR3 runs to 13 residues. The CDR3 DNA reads TGTGCCAGCAGCCCCGATCAGATCTATGGCTACACCTTC. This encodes CASSPDQIYGYTF.

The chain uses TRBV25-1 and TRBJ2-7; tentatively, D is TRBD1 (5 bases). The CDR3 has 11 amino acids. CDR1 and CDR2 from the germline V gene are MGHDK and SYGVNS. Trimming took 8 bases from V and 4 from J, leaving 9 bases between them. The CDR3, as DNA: TGTGCCAGCGGACGACAGTACGAGCAGTACTTC. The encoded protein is CASGRQYEQYF.

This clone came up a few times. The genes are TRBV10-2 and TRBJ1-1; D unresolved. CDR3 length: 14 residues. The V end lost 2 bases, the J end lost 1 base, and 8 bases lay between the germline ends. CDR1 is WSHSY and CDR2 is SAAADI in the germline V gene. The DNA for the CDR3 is TGCGCCAGCAGTGAGAGGAGGGAGAACACTGAAGCTTTCTTT. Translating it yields CASSERRENTEAFF.

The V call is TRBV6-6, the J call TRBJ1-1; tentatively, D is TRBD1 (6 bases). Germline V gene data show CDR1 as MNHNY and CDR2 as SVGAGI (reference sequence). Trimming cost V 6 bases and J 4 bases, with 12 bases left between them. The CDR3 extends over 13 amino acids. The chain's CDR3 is CASSGEGGTEAFF. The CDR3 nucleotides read TGTGCCAGCAGCGGGGAGGGGGGCACTGAAGCTTTCTTT.

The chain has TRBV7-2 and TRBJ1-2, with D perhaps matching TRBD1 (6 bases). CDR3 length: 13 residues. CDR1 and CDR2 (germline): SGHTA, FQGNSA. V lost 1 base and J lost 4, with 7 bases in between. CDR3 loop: CASSLDRVYGYTF. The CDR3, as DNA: TGTGCCAGCAGCTTAGACAGGGTCTATGGCTACACCTTC. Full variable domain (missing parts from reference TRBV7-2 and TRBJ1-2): GAGVSQSPSNKVTEKGKDVELRCDPISGHTALYWYRQSLGQGLEFLIYFQGNSAPDKSGLPSDRFSAERTGGSVSTLTIQRTQQEDSAVYLCASSLDRVYGYTFGSGTRLTVV.

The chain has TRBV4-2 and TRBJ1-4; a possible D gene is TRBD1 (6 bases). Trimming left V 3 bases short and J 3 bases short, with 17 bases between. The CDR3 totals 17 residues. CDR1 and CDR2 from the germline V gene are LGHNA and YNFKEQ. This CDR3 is CASSQRPQGLANEKLFF. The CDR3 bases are TGTGCCAGCAGCCAGCGTCCCCAGGGGTTGGCTAATGAAAAACTGTTTTTT.

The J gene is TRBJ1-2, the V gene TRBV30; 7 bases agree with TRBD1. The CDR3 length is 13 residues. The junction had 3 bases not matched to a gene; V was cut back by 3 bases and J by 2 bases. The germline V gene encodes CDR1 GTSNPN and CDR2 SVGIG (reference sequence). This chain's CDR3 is CAWRGQPNYGYTF. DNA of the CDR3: TGTGCCTGGAGGGGACAGCCCAACTATGGCTACACCTTC.

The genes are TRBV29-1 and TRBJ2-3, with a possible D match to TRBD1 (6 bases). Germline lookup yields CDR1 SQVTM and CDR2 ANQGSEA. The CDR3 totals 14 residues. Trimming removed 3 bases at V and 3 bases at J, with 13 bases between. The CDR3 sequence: CSVEYNRVTDTQYF. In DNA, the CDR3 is TGCAGCGTTGAGTATAACAGGGTAACAGATACGCAGTATTTT.

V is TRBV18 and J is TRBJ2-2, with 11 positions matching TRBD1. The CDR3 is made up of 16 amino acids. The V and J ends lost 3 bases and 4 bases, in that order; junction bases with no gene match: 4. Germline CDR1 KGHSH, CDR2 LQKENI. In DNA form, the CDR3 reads TGTGCCAGCTCACCGGGACAGGGGGGCCTCACCGGGGAGCTGTTTTTT. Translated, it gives CASSPGQGGLTGELFF. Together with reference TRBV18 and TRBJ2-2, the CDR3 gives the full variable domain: NAGVMQNPRHLVRRRGQEARLRCSPMKGHSHVYWYRQLPEEGLKFMVYLQKENIIDESGMPKERFSAEFPKEGPSILRIQQVVRGDSAAYFCASSPGQGGLTGELFFGEGSRLTVL.

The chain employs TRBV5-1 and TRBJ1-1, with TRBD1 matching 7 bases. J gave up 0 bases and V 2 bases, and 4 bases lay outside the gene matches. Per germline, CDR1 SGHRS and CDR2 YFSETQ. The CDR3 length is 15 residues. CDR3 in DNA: TGCGCCAGCAGCTTATTAGACAGGGTGAACACTGAAGCTTTCTTT. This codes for CASSLLDRVNTEAFF.

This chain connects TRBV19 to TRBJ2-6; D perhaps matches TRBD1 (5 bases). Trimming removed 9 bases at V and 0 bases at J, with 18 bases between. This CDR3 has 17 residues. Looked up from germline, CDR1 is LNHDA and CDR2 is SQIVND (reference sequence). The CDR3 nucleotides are TGTGCCAGCGATACTCTCCAGGGATCCTCTGGGGCCAACGTCCTGACTTTC. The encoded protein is CASDTLQGSSGANVLTF.

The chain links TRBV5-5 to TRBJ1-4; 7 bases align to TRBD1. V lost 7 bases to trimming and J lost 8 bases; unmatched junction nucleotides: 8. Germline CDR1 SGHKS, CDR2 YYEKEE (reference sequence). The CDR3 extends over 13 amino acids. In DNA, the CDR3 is TGTGCCAGCGGCGGGACAGATCAAGAAAAACTGTTTTTT. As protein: CASGGTDQEKLFF.

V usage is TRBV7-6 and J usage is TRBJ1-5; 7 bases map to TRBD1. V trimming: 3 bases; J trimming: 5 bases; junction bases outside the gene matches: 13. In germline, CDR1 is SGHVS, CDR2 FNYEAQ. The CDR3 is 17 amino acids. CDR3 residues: CASSFRTGALFDQPQHF. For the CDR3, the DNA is TGTGCCAGCAGCTTTCGCACAGGGGCTCTTTTTGATCAGCCCCAGCATTTT.

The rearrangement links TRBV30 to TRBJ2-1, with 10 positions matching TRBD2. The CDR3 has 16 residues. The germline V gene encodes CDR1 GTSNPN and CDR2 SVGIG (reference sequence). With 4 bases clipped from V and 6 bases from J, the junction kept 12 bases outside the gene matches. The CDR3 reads CAWTLHLAGGRNEQFF. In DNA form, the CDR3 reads TGTGCCTGGACCCTCCATTTAGCGGGGGGTCGCAATGAGCAGTTCTTC. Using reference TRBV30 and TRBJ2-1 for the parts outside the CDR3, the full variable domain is SQTIHQWPATLVQPVGSPLSLECTVEGTSNPNLYWYRQAAGRGLQLLFYSVGIGQISSEVPQNLSASRPQDRQFILSSKKLLLSDSGFYLCAWTLHLAGGRNEQFFGPGTRLTVL.

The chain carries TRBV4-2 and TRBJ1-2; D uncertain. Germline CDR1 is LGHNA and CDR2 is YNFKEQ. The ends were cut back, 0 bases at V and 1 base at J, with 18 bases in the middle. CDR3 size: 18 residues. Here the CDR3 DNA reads TGTGCCAGCAGCCAAGATATGTCGAGTGGAAACAGTAACTATGGCTACACCTTC. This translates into CASSQDMSSGNSNYGYTF.

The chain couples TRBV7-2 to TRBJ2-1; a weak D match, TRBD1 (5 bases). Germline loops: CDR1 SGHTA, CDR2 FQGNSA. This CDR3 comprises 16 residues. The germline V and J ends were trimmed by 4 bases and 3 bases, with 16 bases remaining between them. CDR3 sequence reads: CASSSPGQGFYNEQFF. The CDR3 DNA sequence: TGTGCCAGCAGCTCGCCCGGGCAGGGTTTCTACAATGAGCAGTTCTTC. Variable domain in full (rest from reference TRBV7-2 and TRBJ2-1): GAGVSQSPSNKVTEKGKDVELRCDPISGHTALYWYRQSLGQGLEFLIYFQGNSAPDKSGLPSDRFSAERTGGSVSTLTIQRTQQEDSAVYLCASSSPGQGFYNEQFFGPGTRLTVL.

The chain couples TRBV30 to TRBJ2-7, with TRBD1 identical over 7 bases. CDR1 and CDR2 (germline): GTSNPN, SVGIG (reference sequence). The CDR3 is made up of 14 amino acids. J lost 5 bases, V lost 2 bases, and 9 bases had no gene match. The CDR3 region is CAWSLTGTADEQYF. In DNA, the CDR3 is TGTGCCTGGAGTCTAACCGGGACAGCTGACGAGCAGTACTTC.